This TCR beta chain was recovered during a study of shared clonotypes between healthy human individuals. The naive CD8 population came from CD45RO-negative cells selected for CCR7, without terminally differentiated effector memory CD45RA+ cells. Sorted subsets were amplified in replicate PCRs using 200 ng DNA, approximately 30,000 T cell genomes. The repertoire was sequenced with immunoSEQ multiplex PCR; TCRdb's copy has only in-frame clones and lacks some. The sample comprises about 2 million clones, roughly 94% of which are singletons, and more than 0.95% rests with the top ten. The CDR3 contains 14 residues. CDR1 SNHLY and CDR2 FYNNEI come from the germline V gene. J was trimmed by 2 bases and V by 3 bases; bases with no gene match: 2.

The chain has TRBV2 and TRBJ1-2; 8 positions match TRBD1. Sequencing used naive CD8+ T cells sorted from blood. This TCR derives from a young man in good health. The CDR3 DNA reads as TGTGCCAGCAGTGAGGGACAGGAAAACTATGGCTACACCTTC. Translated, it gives CASSEGQENYGYTF. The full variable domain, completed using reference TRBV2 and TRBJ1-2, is EPEVTQTPSHQVTQMGQEVILRCVPISNHLYFYWYRQILGQKVEFLVSFYNNEISEKSEIFDDQFSVERPDGSNFTLKIRSTKLEDSAMYFCASSEGQENYGYTFGSGTRLTVV.